The 29 T cell receptor beta chains given below trace back to one sample, sequenced in a study of blood T cell repertoires in COVID-19. Clones were read by immunoSEQ multiplex PCR, and TCRdb kept only the in-frame ones, dropping some. The sample yields about 300,000 clones, 75% to 95% seen once. The source material was peripheral blood. The receptors come from a woman in her 30s with COVID-19, enrolled during active disease.

This chain links TRBV3-1 (or the pseudogene TRBV3-2) with TRBJ2-7; maybe TRBD1 (6 bases). Germline V CDR1 and CDR2: LGHDT, YNNKEL (reference sequence). V was pared by 1 base and J by 1 base, with 14 bases between. This CDR3 region has 16 residues. CDR3 nucleotide sequence: TGTGCCAGCAGCCAAGCCACTTTAGACAGGTCCTACGAGCAGTACTTC. Translated, it gives CASSQATLDRSYEQYF.

The J gene is TRBJ2-5, the V gene TRBV4-1; D might be TRBD2 (6 bases). The CDR3 sequence is 16 residues long. Trimming left V 2 bases short and J 3 bases short, with 16 bases between. CDR1 MGHRA and CDR2 YSYEKL come from the germline V gene. Written as DNA, the CDR3 is TGCGCCAGCAGCCAAATTGACGGGACTGGGAAAGAGACCCAGTACTTC. This translates into CASSQIDGTGKETQYF.

V usage is TRBV5-4 and J usage is TRBJ2-4; 13 bases align to TRBD2. Germline trimming cut 4 bases from V and 9 bases from J; bases unmatched to any gene: 13. This CDR3 region has 17 residues. Germline values: CDR1 SGHNT, CDR2 YYREEE (reference sequence). CDR3 sequence reads: CASSPGTSGRAEGIQYF. The CDR3 region has the DNA TGTGCCAGCAGCCCGGGCACTAGCGGGAGGGCCGAGGGCATTCAGTACTTC. Filled out from reference TRBV5-4 and TRBJ2-4, the complete variable domain reads ETGVTQSPTHLIKTRGQQVTLRCSSQSGHNTVSWYQQALGQGPQFIFQYYREEENGRGNFPPRFSGLQFPNYSSELNVNALELDDSALYLCASSPGTSGRAEGIQYFGAGTRLSVL.

The chain joins TRBV29-1 to TRBJ1-3; the D gene is possibly TRBD1 (5 bases). In germline, CDR1 is SQVTM, CDR2 ANQGSEA. V gave up 3 bases and J gave up 0 bases, with 18 bases separating them. The CDR3 is 17 amino acids. CDR3 in amino acids: CSVDTGLGLSSGNTIYF. CDR3 nucleotide sequence: TGCAGCGTTGATACAGGACTGGGACTTAGCTCTGGAAACACCATATATTTT.

The chain has TRBV28 and TRBJ1-2, with D maybe TRBD1 (5 bases). The CDR3 totals 12 residues. Germline V gene lookup returns CDR1 MDHEN and CDR2 SYDVKM. Trimming stripped 5 bases from V and 4 bases from J, with 8 bases between. CDR3 sequence: CASSLDTYGYTF. The CDR3 DNA reads TGTGCCAGCAGTCTGGACACCTATGGCTACACCTTC.

This clone showed up just once. CDR3: CASSRRTGTDTQYF. CDR3 nucleotide sequence: TGTGCCAGCAGCAGAAGGACAGGCACAGATACGCAGTATTTT. V usage is TRBV7-2 and J usage is TRBJ2-3; a weak D match, TRBD1 (6 bases). V gave up 5 bases and J gave up 1 base, with 10 bases separating them. The CDR3 sequence is 14 residues long. Germline assignment: CDR1 SGHTA and CDR2 FQGNSA.

In its sample, this clone was seen once. The rearrangement uses TRBV5-1 and TRBJ2-7, with TRBD2 matching 9 bases. Germline V gene sequence: CDR1 SGHRS, CDR2 YFSETQ. The V segment lost 3 bases and the J segment 7 bases; nucleotides outside the gene matches: 14. CDR3 size: 16 residues. The CDR3 DNA reads TGCGCCAGCAGCTCCTTACCGACTAGCGGCCAGAAGGAGCAGTACTTC. Protein sequence: CASSSLPTSGQKEQYF.

The chain uses TRBV10-2 and TRBJ2-7, with 8 bases matching TRBD2. CDR3 length equals 14 residues. Looked up from germline, CDR1 is WSHSY and CDR2 is SAAADI. The J segment lost 0 bases and the V segment lost 7 bases, leaving 5 bases of the junction unmatched. The CDR3 sequence is CASIKSGSSYEQYF. The CDR3 nucleotides are TGCGCCAGCATCAAAAGCGGGAGCTCCTACGAGCAGTACTTC.

The chain carries TRBV19 and TRBJ2-7; D unresolved. This CDR3 contains 13 residues. CDR1 is LNHDA, CDR2 SQIVND, per germline (reference sequence). Trimming shortened V by 3 bases and J by 2 bases, and 8 bases separated the two germline ends. CDR3 coding DNA: TGTGCCAGTAGTATGGGTCAGGCCTACGAGCAGTACTTC. It translates to CASSMGQAYEQYF.

This chain links TRBV7-8 with TRBJ1-6; 7 nucleotides align to TRBD1. This CDR3 is 15 amino acids long. V shed 6 bases, J shed 7 bases, and the junction held 9 bases outside the gene matches. Looked up from germline, CDR1 is SGHVS and CDR2 is FQNEAQ. The CDR3 reads CASRAPTGPNSPLHF. The CDR3 nucleotides read TGTGCCAGCAGGGCACCGACAGGGCCGAATTCACCCCTCCACTTT.

The rearrangement uses TRBV6-5 and TRBJ1-6, with TRBD1 matching 9 bases. Trimming removed 11 bases from V and 7 bases from J; junction bases left unmatched: 3. CDR1 is MNHEY and CDR2 is SVGAGI in the germline V gene. This CDR3 contains 12 residues. The DNA of the CDR3 is TGTGCCGGTACAGGGGGCAATTCACCCCTCCACTTT. The encoded protein is CAGTGGNSPLHF.

The CDR3 sequence: CASSLNTGGTQYF. CDR3 DNA: TGTGCCAGCAGCTTAAATACAGGGGGAACGCAGTATTTT. The rearrangement joins TRBV7-3 to TRBJ2-3, with TRBD1 matching over 8 bases. Germline values: CDR1 SGHTA, CDR2 FQGTGA. Germline trimming cut 1 base from V and 9 bases from J; bases unmatched to any gene: 3. The CDR3 totals 13 residues.

CDR3 loop: CASSFRLDRGNTIYF. CDR3 DNA sequence: TGTGCCAGCAGCTTTAGGCTCGACAGGGGGAACACCATATATTTT. The chain joins TRBV7-9 to TRBJ1-3; 9 bases map to TRBD1. With V trimmed by 3 bases and J by 7 bases, 7 bases remained unmatched. Germline values: CDR1 SEHNR, CDR2 FQNEAQ (reference sequence). The CDR3 contains 15 residues. Supplemented by reference TRBV7-9 and TRBJ1-3, the full variable domain reads DTGVSQNPRHKITKRGQNVTFRCDPISEHNRLYWYRQTLGQGPEFLTYFQNEAQLEKSRLLSDRFSAERPKGSFSTLEIQRTEQGDSAMYLCASSFRLDRGNTIYFGEGSWLTVV.

This rearrangement joins TRBV13 to TRBJ2-2; D uncertain. Trimming shortened V by 2 bases and J by 5 bases, and 6 bases separated the two germline ends. The CDR3 is made up of 13 amino acids. Germline assignment: CDR1 PRHDT and CDR2 FYEKMQ (reference sequence). In nucleotides, the CDR3 is TGTGCCAGCAGCTTAAGAGAAACCGGGGAGCTGTTTTTT. Translating gives CASSLRETGELFF.

The chain links TRBV4-1 to TRBJ1-4; 7 bases are shared with TRBD1. With V trimmed by 1 base and J by 3 bases, 2 bases remained unmatched. CDR1 is MGHRA and CDR2 is YSYEKL in the germline V gene. This CDR3 is built from 15 residues. CDR3 sequence reads: CASSQVRGPNEKLFF. In DNA, the CDR3 is TGCGCCAGCAGCCAAGTAAGGGGGCCTAATGAAAAACTGTTTTTT.

The chain carries TRBV11-3 and TRBJ2-7; 9 nucleotides match TRBD1. CDR1 and CDR2 (germline): SGHNT, YENEEA. The CDR3 totals 16 residues. V trimming: 4 bases; J trimming: 2 bases; junction bases outside the gene matches: 9. CDR3 sequence (DNA): TGTGCCAGCAGCTCCTTAACCGGGACAGGGACCTACGAGCAGTACTTC. Its protein is CASSSLTGTGTYEQYF.

The chain couples TRBV7-9 to TRBJ1-5; TRBD1 is a possible D gene (5 bases). Trimming removed 6 bases at V and 3 bases at J, with 12 bases between. The CDR3 covers 14 residues. Germline-derived CDR1 and CDR2 are SEHNR and FQNEAQ (reference sequence). CDR3 nucleotide sequence: TGTGCCAGCAGTCACACAGGTTACAATCAGCCCCAGCATTTT. Translated: CASSHTGYNQPQHF.

This rearrangement joins TRBV5-1 to TRBJ2-7; D perhaps matches TRBD1 (6 bases). The V gene's germline CDR1 is SGHRS and CDR2 YFSETQ. With 0 bases removed from V and 3 bases from J, the gap between germline ends came to 19 bases. The length of the CDR3 is 17 residues. CDR3 sequence (DNA): TGCGCCAGCAGCTTGGACAGGGTCGACCGATCCAGCTACGAGCAGTACTTC. Protein sequence: CASSLDRVDRSSYEQYF.

V usage is TRBV7-2 and J usage is TRBJ1-5; no clear D gene. Trimming left V 5 bases short and J 3 bases short, with 14 bases between. Germline CDR1 and CDR2: SGHTA and FQGNSA. The CDR3 covers 15 residues. The CDR3 sequence is CASSPAYRNNQPQHF. CDR3 DNA: TGTGCCAGCAGCCCCGCGTATAGAAACAATCAGCCCCAGCATTTT.

This clone was seen once. The genes are TRBV6-5 and TRBJ2-2, with a weak D call TRBD2 (5 bases). This CDR3 is built from 12 residues. V lost 8 bases and J 5 bases, leaving 9 bases between the germline ends. Per germline, CDR1 MNHEY and CDR2 SVGAGI. The CDR3 DNA reads as TGTGCCAGCGGGAGCGGAACCGGGGAGCTGTTTTTT. This gives the protein CASGSGTGELFF.

V gene TRBV4-1 combines with J gene TRBJ1-5, with D uncertain. The CDR3 loop spans 17 amino acids. The V end was cut by 3 bases, the J end by 0 bases, with 15 bases between. Germline-derived CDR1 and CDR2 are MGHRA and YSYEKL. Written as DNA, the CDR3 is TGCGCCAGCAGCCAGGGAAGACTAGTCAGTAGCAATCAGCCCCAGCATTTT. Its translation is CASSQGRLVSSNQPQHF.

This chain links TRBV7-9 with TRBJ2-4; D is unresolved. Trimming took 5 bases from V and 5 from J, leaving 7 bases between them. Per germline, CDR1 SEHNR and CDR2 FQNEAQ (reference sequence). The CDR3 totals 12 residues. DNA for the CDR3: TGTGCCAGCAGCCCCACTCAAAACATTCAGTACTTC. It is translated as CASSPTQNIQYF.

The chain is built from TRBV6-5 and TRBJ2-1; D is perhaps TRBD1 (6 bases). The V end was cut by 6 bases, the J end by 2 bases, with 14 bases between. The V gene's germline CDR1 is MNHEY and CDR2 SVGAGI. The CDR3 totals 15 residues. CDR3 nucleotides: TGTGCCAGCAGCCAGTCAGGGGCCACCTACAATGAGCAGTTCTTC. Translating gives CASSQSGATYNEQFF.

The gene calls are TRBV6-5 and TRBJ1-6; perhaps TRBD1 as D (6 bases). Per the germline V gene, CDR1 is MNHEY and CDR2 is SVGAGI. V was clipped by 4 bases and J by 10 bases, with 14 bases between them. The CDR3 consists of 14 residues. CDR3 residues: CASSLQGRGSPLHF. The DNA for the CDR3 is TGTGCCAGCAGTTTACAGGGAAGGGGATCACCCCTCCACTTT.

The rearrangement links TRBV30 to TRBJ1-5; 8 nucleotides match TRBD1. V lost 2 bases to trimming and J lost 0 bases; unmatched junction nucleotides: 3. The germline V gene encodes CDR1 GTSNPN and CDR2 SVGIG (reference sequence). The CDR3 runs to 15 residues. CDR3 region: CAWSRDRYSNQPQHF. CDR3 bases: TGTGCCTGGAGTCGGGACAGGTATAGCAATCAGCCCCAGCATTTT.

V and J are TRBV15 and TRBJ2-2, with a possible D match to TRBD2 (7 bases). The CDR3 is 17 amino acids. Trimming took 5 bases from V and 2 from J, leaving 18 bases between them. CDR1 and CDR2 from the germline V gene are LNHNV and YYDKDF (reference sequence). CDR3 protein: CATSGRGGGPNTGELFF. The CDR3, as DNA: TGTGCCACCAGCGGGAGAGGCGGGGGCCCCAACACCGGGGAGCTGTTTTTT.

The table lists this clone with a count of one. In DNA, the CDR3 is TGTGCCAGCACTTTAAACGCGGGGCTTAATGAAAAACTGTTTTTT. Translated, it gives CASTLNAGLNEKLFF. V usage is TRBV6-4 and J usage is TRBJ1-4; TRBD1 might be the D (5 bases). With 7 bases removed from V and 4 bases from J, the gap between germline ends came to 16 bases. CDR1 and CDR2 from the germline V gene are MRHNA and SNTAGT. The CDR3 contains 15 residues.

The gene calls are TRBV7-9 and TRBJ2-7; 10 bases line up with TRBD1. Germline V gene sequence: CDR1 SEHNR, CDR2 FQNEAQ (reference sequence). This CDR3 has 16 residues. V trimming: 6 bases; J trimming: 4 bases; junction bases outside the gene matches: 12. This CDR3 reads CASRSNPGTGVYEQYF. The CDR3 DNA sequence: TGTGCCAGCAGGTCGAACCCCGGGACAGGGGTTTACGAGCAGTACTTC.

This clone was observed a single time. The rearrangement uses TRBV11-1 and TRBJ2-1; 8 positions agree with TRBD1. The CDR3 runs 16 residues. Germline trimming cut 2 bases from V and 4 bases from J; bases unmatched to any gene: 7. Germline-derived CDR1 and CDR2 are SGHAT and FQDESV (reference sequence). CDR3 sequence reads: CASSLLGTGAYNEQFF. CDR3 DNA: TGTGCCAGCAGCTTATTAGGGACAGGTGCGTACAATGAGCAGTTCTTC.